Included here is one TCR beta chain sequence, with context. What it binds is unknown. Clones were sequenced by immunoSEQ multiplex PCR, and TCRdb holds only the in-frame ones, with some missing. Among around 100,000 clones, around nine tenths were seen once, and the ten largest hold about 19%. These data originate in a study of T cell responses to AZD1222 COVID-19 vaccine. General study points: After two AZD1222 doses, spike-specific TCR breadth and depth rose versus day 0. The donors showed a predominance of white British ancestry and of females, with possible underestimation of clonal diversity. Reportedly, nearly half the spike-specific TCRs target unmutated variant regions.

Sequences were derived from peripheral blood, sampled on day 0 of AZD1222 vaccination. This clonotype was sampled from an adult in good health.

As DNA, the CDR3 is TGTGCCAGCAGGACCGGGACTAGCGTTGACGAGCAGTACTTC. Its protein is CASRTGTSVDEQYF. This chain joins TRBV6-5 and TRBJ2-7; 10 bases align to TRBD2. Germline CDR1 reads MNHEY; CDR2 reads SVGAGI. The length of the CDR3 is 14 residues. Trimming removed 6 bases from V and 5 bases from J; junction bases left unmatched: 7.